This entry lists 21 T cell receptor beta chains sequenced from one sample in a study of OX40 agonist ivuxolimab in advanced cancers. Libraries were prepared by immunoSEQ multiplex PCR; TCRdb keeps only in-frame clonotypes and omits some of them. The sample carries roughly 60,000 clones, roughly 84% recorded once. Sequencing was performed on CD4+ or CD8+ T cells sorted from blood, taken in a trial of the OX40 agonist ivuxolimab. Receptor source: an adult with an advanced solid tumor such as melanoma, head and neck, liver or kidney cancer.

DNA for the CDR3: TGTGCCAGCAGTTTACTGAAGGGGAGGGGGGGTGGCTACACCTTC. This gives the protein CASSLLKGRGGGYTF. The rearrangement uses TRBV27 and TRBJ1-2, with D tentatively TRBD1 (6 bases). This CDR3 comprises 15 residues. The germline V gene has CDR1 MNHEY and CDR2 SMNVEV (reference sequence). V was clipped by 2 bases and J by 7 bases, with 17 bases between them.

The chain has TRBV5-4 and TRBJ2-7; tentative D call: TRBD1 (6 bases). Trimming shortened V by 2 bases and J by 1 base, and 16 bases separated the two germline ends. CDR1 and CDR2 (germline): SGHNT, YYREEE (reference sequence). The CDR3 runs 16 residues. This CDR3 reads CASSFGPDSLSYEQYF. The CDR3 DNA reads TGTGCCAGCAGCTTTGGACCGGACAGCCTTTCCTACGAGCAGTACTTC.

This clone was detected a few times. The chain employs TRBV6-6 and TRBJ1-5, with a weak D call TRBD1 (5 bases). The CDR3 runs to 16 residues. V lost 2 bases, J lost 0 bases, and 11 bases lay in between. CDR1 and CDR2 (germline): MNHNY, SVGAGI (reference sequence). The DNA for the CDR3 is TGTGCCAGCAGTTACCCGACAGCTTATAGCAATCAGCCCCAGCATTTT. Residues: CASSYPTAYSNQPQHF.

The V and J genes are TRBV5-4 and TRBJ2-5, with 16 bases that match TRBD2. The J call is uncertain, as TRBJ2-7 better fits the DNA end. Looked up from germline, CDR1 is SGHNT and CDR2 is YYREEE (reference sequence). The CDR3 covers 19 residues. CDR3 coding DNA: TGTGCCAGCAGCTTGGATTTCGGGACTAGCGGGAGGGCCCGATACGAGCAGTACTTC. It is translated as CASSLDFGTSGRARYEQYF.

This clone was observed a single time. V usage is TRBV6-1 and J usage is TRBJ1-2; TRBD1 agrees at 8 bases. This CDR3 contains 14 residues. V gave up 5 bases and J gave up 4 bases; unmatched junction bases: 6. Germline-derived CDR1 and CDR2 are MNHNS and SASEGT. In DNA, the CDR3 is TGTGCCAGCAGTACCACACAGGGGGGCTATGGCTACACCTTC. It specifies CASSTTQGGYGYTF.

The chain links TRBV5-6 to TRBJ2-3, with 9 bases matching TRBD1. Germline-derived CDR1 and CDR2 are SGHDT and YYEEEE. This CDR3 contains 17 residues. Germline trimming cut 4 bases from V and 3 bases from J; bases unmatched to any gene: 12. The CDR3 region has the DNA TGTGCCAGCAGCACCCCGTCGGGACAGGGATGGACAGATACGCAGTATTTT. It is translated as CASSTPSGQGWTDTQYF.

The V gene is TRBV2, the J gene TRBJ2-1; D is unclear. V shed 0 bases and J shed 7 bases, with 10 bases lying between them. CDR1 and CDR2 from the germline V gene are SNHLY and FYNNEI. This CDR3 region has 14 residues. The CDR3 DNA reads as TGTGCCAGCAGTGAAGCGAACCGGGTTAATGAGCAGTTCTTC. Its protein is CASSEANRVNEQFF.

This sequence joins TRBV6-4 and TRBJ1-2, with 7 bases that match TRBD1. This CDR3 region has 14 residues. V dropped 0 bases and J dropped 6; count of bases not matched to a gene: 4. Germline assignment: CDR1 MRHNA and CDR2 SNTAGT. DNA of the CDR3: TGTGCCAGCAGTGACTCAGGGGGCGCGCATGGCTACACCTTC. Translated, it gives CASSDSGGAHGYTF.

The chain couples TRBV19 to TRBJ1-2; 9 positions match TRBD1. Germline V gene sequence: CDR1 LNHDA, CDR2 SQIVND (reference sequence). The CDR3 is 11 amino acids. V was pared by 5 bases and J by 12 bases, with 4 bases of the junction left unmatched. The CDR3 region has the DNA TGTGCCAGTAGTCCCGGGACAGGGAACACCTTC. Its protein product is CASSPGTGNTF.

The CDR3 coding sequence is TGTGCCACCAGCAGATCCCCAGGGAAAAACGAGCAGTTCTTC. Its translation: CATSRSPGKNEQFF. The chain has TRBV15 and TRBJ2-1, with a tentative D call TRBD1 (5 bases). With 2 bases removed from V and 10 bases from J, the gap between germline ends came to 15 bases. Germline CDR1 LNHNV, CDR2 YYDKDF (reference sequence). CDR3 size: 14 residues.

The rearrangement uses TRBV29-1 and TRBJ2-5, with 9 positions matching TRBD2. This CDR3 comprises 15 residues. Unmatched junction bases numbered 8, after V lost 5 bases and J lost 1 base. Germline-derived CDR1 and CDR2 are SQVTM and ANQGSEA. The CDR3 DNA is TGCAGCGTTCGTTCGGCTAGCGGGGTCCAAGAGACCCAGTACTTC. It encodes CSVRSASGVQETQYF.

The chain combines TRBV2 with TRBJ1-2, with TRBD1 identical over 11 bases. V trimming: 8 bases; J trimming: 4 bases; junction bases outside the gene matches: 3. CDR1 and CDR2 (germline): SNHLY, FYNNEI. The CDR3 contains 13 residues. The CDR3 region has the DNA TGTGCCAGCGGGGGGACAGGGGGCTATGGCTACACCTTC. Its translation is CASGGTGGYGYTF.

V is TRBV6-6 and J is TRBJ1-1, with D perhaps matching TRBD1 (6 bases). Germline V gene data show CDR1 as MNHNY and CDR2 as SVGAGI (reference sequence). The CDR3 contains 13 residues. The germline V and J ends were trimmed by 8 bases and 0 bases, with 10 bases remaining between them. The CDR3 DNA follows: TGTGCCAGCCGGACAGACATGAACACTGAAGCTTTCTTT. Translating gives CASRTDMNTEAFF.

In this sample, this clone turned up once. CDR3 protein: CASRDGIIHGYTF. The CDR3 nucleotides are TGTGCCAGCAGGGACGGCATAATCCATGGCTACACCTTC. The chain uses TRBV6-8 and TRBJ1-2; D call uncertain. Germline assignment: CDR1 MNHGY and CDR2 SAAAGT. Between the trimmed V and J ends, which lost 6 bases and 6 bases, there was a span of 14 bases. There are 13 residues in the CDR3.

CDR3 coding DNA: TGCAGCGCTACCGGGAGCAATGAAAAACTGTTTTTT. Translating gives CSATGSNEKLFF. The chain is built from TRBV29-1 and TRBJ1-4; D not resolved. The V end lost 7 bases, the J end lost 5 bases, and 11 bases lay between the germline ends. The CDR3 loop spans 12 amino acids. Germline V CDR1 and CDR2: SQVTM, ANQGSEA. Supplemented by reference TRBV29-1 and TRBJ1-4, the full variable domain reads SAVISQKPSRDICQRGTSLTIQCQVDSQVTMMFWYRQQPGQSLTLIATANQGSEATYESGFVIDKFPISRPNLTFSTLTVSNMSPEDSSIYLCSATGSNEKLFFGSGTQLSVL.

V usage is TRBV19 and J usage is TRBJ1-5, with TRBD1 as a possible D gene (5 bases). The CDR3 runs 15 residues. Germline V CDR1 and CDR2: LNHDA, SQIVND (reference sequence). V lost 5 bases, J lost 3 bases, and 14 bases lay in between. CDR3 sequence: CASSLDTTSNQPQHF. The CDR3, as DNA: TGTGCCAGTAGTCTGGACACCACCTCCAATCAGCCCCAGCATTTT.

A remark on this clone: A junction end diverges from the germline sequence, so it may reflect a read error. The V call is TRBV29-1, the J call TRBJ1-1; perhaps TRBD1 as D (5 bases). The germline V gene has CDR1 SQVTM and CDR2 ANQGSEA. This CDR3 is 12 amino acids long. The CDR3 region is CSVERGNSEAFF. The CDR3 region has the DNA TGCAGCGTTGAACGGGGGAACAGTGAAGCTTTCTTT.

This chain joins TRBV19 and TRBJ2-5; perhaps TRBD1 as D (5 bases). The J call is doubtful: the DNA matches TRBJ2-7 better. CDR3 length: 15 residues. Looked up from germline, CDR1 is LNHDA and CDR2 is SQIVND (reference sequence). The DNA for the CDR3 is TGTGCCAGCAGTTTTCAGGGTGGATTTTTAGACGAGCAGTACTTC. It encodes CASSFQGGFLDEQYF.

This chain joins TRBV5-1 and TRBJ1-6; TRBD1 matches 7 bases. Germline-derived CDR1 and CDR2 are SGHRS and YFSETQ. This CDR3 contains 20 residues. V was clipped by 2 bases and J by 8 bases; unmatched bases: 22. Here the CDR3 DNA reads TGCGCCAGCAGCTTTTCCCCGGATCGTACCCGGACAGGATTGGATTCACCCCTCCACTTT. The encoded protein is CASSFSPDRTRTGLDSPLHF.

The CDR3 DNA sequence: TGTGCCAGCTCACCCACCCGGGGGGCAGATGGCTACACCTTC. As protein: CASSPTRGADGYTF. The chain links TRBV18 to TRBJ1-2, with D maybe TRBD1 (6 bases). The CDR3 totals 14 residues. The ends were cut back, 3 bases at V and 6 bases at J, with 14 bases in the middle. CDR1 KGHSH and CDR2 LQKENI come from the germline V gene.

This chain connects TRBV7-8 to TRBJ2-1; D perhaps matches TRBD2 (6 bases). CDR3 size: 16 residues. The V end lost 4 bases, the J end lost 2 bases, and 15 bases lay between the germline ends. Germline values: CDR1 SGHVS, CDR2 FQNEAQ. In DNA form, the CDR3 reads TGTGCCAGCAGCTCGCGCGGGGCTGTTACCTACAATGAGCAGTTCTTC. It encodes CASSSRGAVTYNEQFF.